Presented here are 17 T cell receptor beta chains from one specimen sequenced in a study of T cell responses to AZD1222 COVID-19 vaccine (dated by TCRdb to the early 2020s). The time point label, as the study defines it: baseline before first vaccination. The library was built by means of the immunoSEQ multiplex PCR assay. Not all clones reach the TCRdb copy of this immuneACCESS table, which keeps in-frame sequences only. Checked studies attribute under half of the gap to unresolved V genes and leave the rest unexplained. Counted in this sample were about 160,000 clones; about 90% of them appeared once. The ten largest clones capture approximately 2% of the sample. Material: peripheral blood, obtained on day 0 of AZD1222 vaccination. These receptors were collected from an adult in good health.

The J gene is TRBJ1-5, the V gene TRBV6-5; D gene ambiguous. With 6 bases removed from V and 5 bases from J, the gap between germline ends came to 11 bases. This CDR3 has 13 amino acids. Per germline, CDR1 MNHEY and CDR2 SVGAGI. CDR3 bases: TGTGCCAGCAGAATAAAAGGAGATCAGCCCCAGCATTTT. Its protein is CASRIKGDQPQHF.

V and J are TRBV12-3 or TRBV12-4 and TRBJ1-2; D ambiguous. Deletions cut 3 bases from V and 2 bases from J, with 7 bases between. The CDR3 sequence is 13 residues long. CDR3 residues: CASSFQGNYGYTF. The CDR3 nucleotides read TGTGCCAGCAGTTTTCAAGGGAACTATGGCTACACCTTC.

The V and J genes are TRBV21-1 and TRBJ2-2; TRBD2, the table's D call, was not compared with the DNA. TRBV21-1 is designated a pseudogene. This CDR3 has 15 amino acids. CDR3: CASSKGVRGTGELFF. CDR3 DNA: TGTGCCAGCAGCAAAGGGGTACGGGGCACCGGGGAGCTGTTTTTT.

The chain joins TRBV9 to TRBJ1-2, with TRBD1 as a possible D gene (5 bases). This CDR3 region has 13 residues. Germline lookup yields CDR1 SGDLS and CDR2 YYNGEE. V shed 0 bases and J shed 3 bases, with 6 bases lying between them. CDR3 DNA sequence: TGTGCCAGCAGCGTAGAGGGGTACTATGGCTACACCTTC. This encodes CASSVEGYYGYTF.

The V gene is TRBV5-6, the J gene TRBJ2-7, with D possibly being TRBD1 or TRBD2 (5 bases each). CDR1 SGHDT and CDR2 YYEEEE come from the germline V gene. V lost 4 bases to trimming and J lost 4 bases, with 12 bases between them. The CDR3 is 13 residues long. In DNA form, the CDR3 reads TGTGCCAGCAGCCTGGGTGAGGGGTACGAGCAGTACTTC. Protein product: CASSLGEGYEQYF.

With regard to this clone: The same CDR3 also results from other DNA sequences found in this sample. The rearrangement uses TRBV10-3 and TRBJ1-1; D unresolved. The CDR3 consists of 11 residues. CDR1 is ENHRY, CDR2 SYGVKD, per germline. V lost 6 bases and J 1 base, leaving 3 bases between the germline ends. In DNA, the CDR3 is TGTGCCATCAGAGGGAACACTGAAGCTTTCTTT. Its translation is CAIRGNTEAFF.

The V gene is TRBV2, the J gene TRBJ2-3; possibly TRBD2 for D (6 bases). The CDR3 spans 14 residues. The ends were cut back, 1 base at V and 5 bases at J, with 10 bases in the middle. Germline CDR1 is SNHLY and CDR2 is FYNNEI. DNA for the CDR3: TGTGCCAGCAGTGAAGATGCCGGGGGAGATACGCAGTATTTT. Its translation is CASSEDAGGDTQYF. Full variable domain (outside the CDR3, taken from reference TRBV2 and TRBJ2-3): EPEVTQTPSHQVTQMGQEVILRCVPISNHLYFYWYRQILGQKVEFLVSFYNNEISEKSEIFDDQFSVERPDGSNFTLKIRSTKLEDSAMYFCASSEDAGGDTQYFGPGTRLTVL.

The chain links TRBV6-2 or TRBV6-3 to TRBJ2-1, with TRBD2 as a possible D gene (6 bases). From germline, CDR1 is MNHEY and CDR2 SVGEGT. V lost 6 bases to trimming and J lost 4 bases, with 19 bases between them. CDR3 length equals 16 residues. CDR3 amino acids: CASSPRAAGTYNEQFF. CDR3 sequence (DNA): TGTGCCAGCAGCCCGCGTGCTGCGGGGACTTACAATGAGCAGTTCTTC.

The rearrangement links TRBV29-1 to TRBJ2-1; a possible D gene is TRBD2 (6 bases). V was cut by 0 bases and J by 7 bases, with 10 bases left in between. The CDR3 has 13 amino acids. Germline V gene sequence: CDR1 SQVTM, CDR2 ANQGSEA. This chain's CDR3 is CSVEDLGGNEQFF. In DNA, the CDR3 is TGCAGCGTTGAAGATCTTGGGGGGAATGAGCAGTTCTTC.

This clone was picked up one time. The CDR3 reads CASRGSGSGNTIYF. In DNA form, the CDR3 reads TGTGCCAGCCGCGGATCAGGGTCTGGAAACACCATATATTTT. J is TRBJ1-3 and V is TRBV6-5; a weak D match, TRBD1 (5 bases). The germline V gene has CDR1 MNHEY and CDR2 SVGAGI. V was shortened by 8 bases and J by 1 base, with 12 bases between the two germline ends. This CDR3 spans 14 amino acids.

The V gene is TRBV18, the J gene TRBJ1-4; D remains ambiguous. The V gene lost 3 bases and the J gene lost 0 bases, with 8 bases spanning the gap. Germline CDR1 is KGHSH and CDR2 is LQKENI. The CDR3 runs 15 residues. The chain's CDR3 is CASSPELATNEKLFF. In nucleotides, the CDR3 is TGTGCCAGCTCACCCGAGCTTGCAACTAATGAAAAACTGTTTTTT. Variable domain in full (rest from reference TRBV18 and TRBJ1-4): NAGVMQNPRHLVRRRGQEARLRCSPMKGHSHVYWYRQLPEEGLKFMVYLQKENIIDESGMPKERFSAEFPKEGPSILRIQQVVRGDSAAYFCASSPELATNEKLFFGSGTQLSVL.

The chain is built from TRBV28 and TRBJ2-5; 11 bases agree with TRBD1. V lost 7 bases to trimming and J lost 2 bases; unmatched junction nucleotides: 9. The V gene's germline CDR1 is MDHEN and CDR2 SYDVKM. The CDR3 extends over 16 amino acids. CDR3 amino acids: CASTKARDRGQETQYF. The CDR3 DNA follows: TGTGCCAGCACTAAGGCCCGGGACAGGGGGCAAGAGACCCAGTACTTC.

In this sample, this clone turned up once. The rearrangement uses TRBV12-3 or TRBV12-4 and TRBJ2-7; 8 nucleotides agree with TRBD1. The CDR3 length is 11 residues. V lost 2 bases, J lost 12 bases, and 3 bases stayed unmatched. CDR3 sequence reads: CASSLSRGLYF. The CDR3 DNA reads TGTGCCAGCAGTTTAAGCAGGGGGCTGTACTTC.

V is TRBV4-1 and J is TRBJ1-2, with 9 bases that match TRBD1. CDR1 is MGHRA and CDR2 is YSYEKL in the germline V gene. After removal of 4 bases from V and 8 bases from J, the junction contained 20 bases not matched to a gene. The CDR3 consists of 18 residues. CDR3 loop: CASSPHRDRVSDRGGYTF. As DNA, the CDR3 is TGCGCCAGCAGCCCCCACCGGGACAGGGTATCCGACCGGGGGGGCTACACCTTC.

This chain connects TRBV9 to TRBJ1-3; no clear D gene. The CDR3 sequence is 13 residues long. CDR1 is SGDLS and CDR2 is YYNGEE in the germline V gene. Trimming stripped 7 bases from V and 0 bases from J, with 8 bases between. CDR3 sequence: CASADPSGNTIYF. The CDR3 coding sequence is TGTGCCAGCGCGGACCCCTCTGGAAACACCATATATTTT.

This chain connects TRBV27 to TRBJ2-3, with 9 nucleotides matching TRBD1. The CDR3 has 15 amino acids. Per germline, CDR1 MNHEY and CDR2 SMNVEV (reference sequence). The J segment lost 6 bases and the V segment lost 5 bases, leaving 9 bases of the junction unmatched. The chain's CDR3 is CASSDPGTGLDTQYF. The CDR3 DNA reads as TGTGCCAGCAGTGATCCCGGGACAGGGTTGGATACGCAGTATTTT.

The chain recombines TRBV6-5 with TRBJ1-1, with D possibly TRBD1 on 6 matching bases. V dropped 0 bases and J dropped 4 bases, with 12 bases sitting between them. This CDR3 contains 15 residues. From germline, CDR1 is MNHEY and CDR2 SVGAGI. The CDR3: CASSYSGRGSTEAFF. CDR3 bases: TGTGCCAGCAGTTACTCCGGGAGGGGGAGCACTGAAGCTTTCTTT.